Below, 10 T cell receptor beta chains from the same sample are listed, as sequenced in a study of ipilimumab plus nivolumab after autologous stem cell transplantation. Sequenced by immunoSEQ multiplex PCR; TCRdb stores in-frame clones only, minus some. Seen here are around 3,500 clones, roughly nine tenths observed once, and the top ten hold 20% to 25%. The input for sequencing was PBMCs, taken in a trial of ipilimumab plus nivolumab as post-transplant consolidation. These receptors came from a male donor with multiple myeloma.

This clone was counted a few times. The same CDR3 is also encoded by other DNA sequences in this sample. The chain combines TRBV27 with TRBJ2-1; D is perhaps TRBD2 (6 bases). Germline loops: CDR1 MNHEY, CDR2 SMNVEV (reference sequence). The CDR3 runs 15 residues. V lost 3 bases, J lost 6 bases, and 15 bases lay in between. CDR3 sequence (DNA): TGTGCCAGCAGTTTGTCGCGGGGACTCCTCAATGAGCAGTTCTTC. Translated: CASSLSRGLLNEQFF.

The chain joins TRBV28 to TRBJ2-3; the match to TRBD1 covers 8 bases. The V gene's germline CDR1 is MDHEN and CDR2 SYDVKM. With 5 bases clipped from V and 4 bases from J, the junction kept 11 bases outside the gene matches. The CDR3 extends over 16 amino acids. The CDR3: CASSLRQGALADTQYF. CDR3 nucleotides: TGTGCCAGCAGTCTCCGCCAGGGGGCTCTCGCAGATACGCAGTATTTT. Looking up the rest from reference TRBV28 and TRBJ2-3 gives the full variable domain: DVKVTQSSRYLVKRTGEKVFLECVQDMDHENMFWYRQDPGLGLRLIYFSYDVKMKEKGDIPEGYSVSREKKERFSLILESASTNQTSMYLCASSLRQGALADTQYFGPGTRLTVL.

The chain recombines TRBV19 with TRBJ2-7, with D possibly TRBD2 on 6 matching bases. The germline gives CDR1 LNHDA, CDR2 SQIVND (reference sequence). V was shortened by 6 bases and J by 3 bases, with 21 bases between the two germline ends. The CDR3 extends over 16 amino acids. This CDR3 reads CASSHAGTWRNYEQYF. DNA of the CDR3: TGTGCCAGTAGCCATGCTGGGACTTGGCGGAACTACGAGCAGTACTTC. Full variable domain (missing parts from reference TRBV19 and TRBJ2-7): DGGITQSPKYLFRKEGQNVTLSCEQNLNHDAMYWYRQDPGQGLRLIYYSQIVNDFQKGDIAEGYSVSREKKESFPLTVTSAQKNPTAFYLCASSHAGTWRNYEQYFGPGTRLTVT.

The V gene is TRBV18, the J gene TRBJ2-1; D unclear. V was pared by 2 bases and J by 7 bases, with 9 bases between. Per germline, CDR1 KGHSH and CDR2 LQKENI. The CDR3 length is 13 residues. The CDR3 spells CASSPDTPNEQFF. CDR3 nucleotides: TGTGCCAGCTCACCAGACACCCCGAATGAGCAGTTCTTC.

The V gene is TRBV5-1, the J gene TRBJ2-3, with a tentative D call TRBD2 (5 bases). V was clipped by 7 bases and J by 0 bases, with 12 bases between them. The CDR3 consists of 14 residues. Germline CDR1 is SGHRS and CDR2 is YFSETQ. CDR3 sequence reads: CASGRIASTDTQYF. The CDR3 nucleotides read TGCGCCAGCGGCCGAATAGCGAGCACAGATACGCAGTATTTT.

The CDR3 bases are TGTGCCAGCAGTAGGGACAGGGGAAGAGGCGGCTACACCTTC. Translated: CASSRDRGRGGYTF. The V gene is TRBV2, the J gene TRBJ1-2; 10 bases map to TRBD1. The V gene's germline CDR1 is SNHLY and CDR2 FYNNEI. J was trimmed by 8 bases and V by 5 bases; bases with no gene match: 8. The CDR3 covers 14 residues.

In its sample, this clone was seen once. The V and J genes are TRBV14 and TRBJ1-1, with no clear D. CDR3 size: 12 residues. V dropped 3 bases and J dropped 7 bases, with 9 bases sitting between them. In germline, CDR1 is SGHDN, CDR2 FVKESK. The CDR3, as DNA: TGTGCCAGCAGCCAGTTTAGCGGTGAAGCTTTCTTT. It yields the protein CASSQFSGEAFF.

This clone has just a few counts. The CDR3 sequence is CASSQEHSEASFGYTF. The DNA of the CDR3 is TGCGCCAGCAGCCAAGAACATAGTGAGGCGAGTTTTGGCTACACCTTC. The chain uses TRBV4-1 and TRBJ1-2, with D unresolved. The germline V gene has CDR1 MGHRA and CDR2 YSYEKL. V shed 0 bases and J shed 7 bases, with 18 bases lying between them. This CDR3 contains 16 residues.

The chain has TRBV6-1 and TRBJ2-7; no clear D gene. This CDR3 spans 14 amino acids. Germline CDR1 reads MNHNS; CDR2 reads SASEGT. The ends were cut back, 4 bases at V and 3 bases at J, with 13 bases in the middle. The CDR3 protein is CASSASELIYEQYF. Here the CDR3 DNA reads TGTGCCAGCAGTGCCTCCGAACTAATCTACGAGCAGTACTTC.

The chain combines TRBV6-6 with TRBJ2-1, with no clear D. The CDR3 is made up of 12 amino acids. V was clipped by 9 bases and J by 7 bases, with 13 bases between them. Germline CDR1 MNHNY, CDR2 SVGAGI (reference sequence). The chain's CDR3 is CASQTGSNEQFF. CDR3 coding DNA: TGTGCCAGTCAAACTGGCAGTAATGAGCAGTTCTTC.